The clone carrying this T cell receptor beta chain was seen only a few times. Its specificity is not known. The data stem from a study of spatial heterogeneity in lung cancer. Findings of the study overall: In tumors, expanded intratumoral alpha and beta TCR counts tracked mutation counts.

A single record per CDR3 protein comes from TCRdb applying MiXCR to the 5' RACE reads. The table has several thousand distinct CDR3 sequences, about 7.6% seen once; the top ten hold approximately 15%. CDR3 length: 13 residues. The junction had 4 bases not matched to a gene; V was cut back by 4 bases and J by 7 bases. The germline gives CDR1 ENHRY, CDR2 SYGVKD. Indicated time point: sample taken at primary tumor resection. The chain couples TRBV10-3 to TRBJ1-5; 7 nucleotides match TRBD1. The source is a female donor with early-stage non-small cell lung cancer. The sequencing here drew on lung tumor tissue, taken at surgery. The CDR3 reads CAISGDSLQPQHF. Here the CDR3 DNA reads TGTGCCATCAGTGGGGACAGTCTGCAGCCCCAGCATTTT.